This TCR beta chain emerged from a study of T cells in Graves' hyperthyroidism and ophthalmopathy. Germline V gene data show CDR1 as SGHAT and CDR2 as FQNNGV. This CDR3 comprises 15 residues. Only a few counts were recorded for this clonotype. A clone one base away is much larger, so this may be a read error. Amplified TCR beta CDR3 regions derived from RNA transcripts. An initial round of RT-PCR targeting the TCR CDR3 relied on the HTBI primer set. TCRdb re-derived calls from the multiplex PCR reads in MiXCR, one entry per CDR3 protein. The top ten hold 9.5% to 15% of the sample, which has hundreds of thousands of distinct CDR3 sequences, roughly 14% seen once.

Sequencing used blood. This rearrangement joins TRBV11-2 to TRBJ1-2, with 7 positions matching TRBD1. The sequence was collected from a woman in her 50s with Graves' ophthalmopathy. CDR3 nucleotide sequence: TGTGCCAGCAACTTAGTTACGCAGGGGGTGGATGGCTACACCTTC. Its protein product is CASNLVTQGVDGYTF.